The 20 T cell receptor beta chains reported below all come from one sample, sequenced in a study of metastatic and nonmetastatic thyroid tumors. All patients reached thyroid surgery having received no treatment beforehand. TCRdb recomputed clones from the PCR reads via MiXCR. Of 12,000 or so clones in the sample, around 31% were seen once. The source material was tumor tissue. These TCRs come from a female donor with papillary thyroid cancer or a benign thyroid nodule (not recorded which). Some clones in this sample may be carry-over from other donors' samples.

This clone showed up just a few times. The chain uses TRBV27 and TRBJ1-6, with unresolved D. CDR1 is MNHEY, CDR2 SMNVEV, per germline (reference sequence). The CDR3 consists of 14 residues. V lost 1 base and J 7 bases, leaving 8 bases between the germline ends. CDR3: CASSLLPGNSPLHF. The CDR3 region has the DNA TGTGCCAGCAGTTTATTGCCGGGAAATTCACCCCTCCACTTT.

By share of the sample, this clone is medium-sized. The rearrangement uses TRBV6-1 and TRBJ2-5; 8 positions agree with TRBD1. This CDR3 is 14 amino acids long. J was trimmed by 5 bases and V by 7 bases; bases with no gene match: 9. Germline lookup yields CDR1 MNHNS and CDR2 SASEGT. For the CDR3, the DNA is TGTGCCAGCAACTCCGGGACAGGCGGCGAGACCCAGTACTTC. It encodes CASNSGTGGETQYF.

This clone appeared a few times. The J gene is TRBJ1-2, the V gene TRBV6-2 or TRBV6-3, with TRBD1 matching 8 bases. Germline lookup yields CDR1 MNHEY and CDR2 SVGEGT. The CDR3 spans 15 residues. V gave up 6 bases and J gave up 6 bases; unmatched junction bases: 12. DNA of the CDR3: TGTGCCAGCAGGGTGACAGGGGTCGAGGTCGATGGCTACACCTTC. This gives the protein CASRVTGVEVDGYTF.

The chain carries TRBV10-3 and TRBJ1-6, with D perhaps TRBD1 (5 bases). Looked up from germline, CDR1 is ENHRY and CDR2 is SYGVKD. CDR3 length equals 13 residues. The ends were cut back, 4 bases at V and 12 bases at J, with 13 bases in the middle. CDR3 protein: CAISVGDQVPLHF. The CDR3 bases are TGTGCCATCAGTGTCGGGGACCAGGTACCCCTCCACTTT.

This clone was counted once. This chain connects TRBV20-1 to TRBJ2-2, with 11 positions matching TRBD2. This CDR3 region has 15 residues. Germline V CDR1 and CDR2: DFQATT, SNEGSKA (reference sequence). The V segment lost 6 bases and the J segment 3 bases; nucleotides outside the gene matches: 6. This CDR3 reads CSALTSGGYTGELFF. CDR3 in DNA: TGCAGTGCCCTCACTAGCGGGGGCTACACCGGGGAGCTGTTTTTT.

Here the CDR3 reads CASRRTGGDSPLHF. The DNA of the CDR3 is TGTGCCAGCAGACGGACAGGGGGCGATTCACCCCTCCACTTT. The V call is TRBV6-2 or TRBV6-3, the J call TRBJ1-6; 11 bases align to TRBD1. V shed 6 bases and J 8 bases; nucleotides not matched to a gene: 3. The germline V gene has CDR1 MNHEY and CDR2 SVGEGT. The CDR3 is 14 residues long.

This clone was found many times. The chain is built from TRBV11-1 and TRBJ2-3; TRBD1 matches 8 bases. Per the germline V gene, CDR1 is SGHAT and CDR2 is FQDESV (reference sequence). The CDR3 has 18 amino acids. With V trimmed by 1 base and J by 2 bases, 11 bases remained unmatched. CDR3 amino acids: CASSLGPPGQAFTDTQYF. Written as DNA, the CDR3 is TGTGCCAGCAGCTTAGGCCCTCCGGGACAGGCCTTCACAGATACGCAGTATTTT.

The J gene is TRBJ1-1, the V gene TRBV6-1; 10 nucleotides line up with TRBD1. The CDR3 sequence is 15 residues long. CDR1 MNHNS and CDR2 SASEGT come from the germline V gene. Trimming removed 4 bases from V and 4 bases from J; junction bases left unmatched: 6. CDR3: CASSAGTGEGTEAFF. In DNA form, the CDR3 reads TGTGCCAGCAGTGCCGGGACAGGGGAGGGCACTGAAGCTTTCTTT.

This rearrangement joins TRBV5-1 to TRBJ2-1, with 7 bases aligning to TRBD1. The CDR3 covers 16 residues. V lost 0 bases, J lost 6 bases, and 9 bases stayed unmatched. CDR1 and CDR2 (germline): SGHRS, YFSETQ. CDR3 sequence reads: CASSLAGTVMGNEQFF. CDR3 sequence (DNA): TGCGCCAGCAGCTTGGCCGGGACAGTCATGGGCAATGAGCAGTTCTTC. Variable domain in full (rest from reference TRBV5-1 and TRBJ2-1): KAGVTQTPRYLIKTRGQQVTLSCSPISGHRSVSWYQQTPGQGLQFLFEYFSETQRNKGNFPGRFSGRQFSNSRSEMNVSTLELGDSALYLCASSLAGTVMGNEQFFGPGTRLTVL.

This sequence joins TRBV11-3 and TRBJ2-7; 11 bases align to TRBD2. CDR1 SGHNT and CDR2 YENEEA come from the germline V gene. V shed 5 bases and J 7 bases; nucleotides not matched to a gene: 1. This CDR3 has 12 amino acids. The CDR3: CASSRLAGEQYF. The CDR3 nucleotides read TGTGCCAGCAGCCGACTAGCGGGAGAGCAGTACTTC.

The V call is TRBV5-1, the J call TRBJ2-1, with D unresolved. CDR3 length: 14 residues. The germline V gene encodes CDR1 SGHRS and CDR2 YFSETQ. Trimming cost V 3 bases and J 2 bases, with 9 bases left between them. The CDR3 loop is CASSSGPTYNEQFF. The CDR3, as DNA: TGCGCCAGCAGCTCCGGCCCTACCTACAATGAGCAGTTCTTC.

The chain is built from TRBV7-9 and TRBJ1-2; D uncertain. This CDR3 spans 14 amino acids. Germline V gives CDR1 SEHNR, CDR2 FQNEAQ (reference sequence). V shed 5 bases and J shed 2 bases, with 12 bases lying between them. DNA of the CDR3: TGTGCCAGCAGCCCTTCGGCAACGAACTATGGCTACACCTTC. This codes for CASSPSATNYGYTF.

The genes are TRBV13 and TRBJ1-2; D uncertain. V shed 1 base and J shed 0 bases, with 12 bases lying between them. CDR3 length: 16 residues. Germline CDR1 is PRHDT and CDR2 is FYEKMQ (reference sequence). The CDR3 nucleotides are TGTGCCAGCAGCTTAGATCCACAAGGACCTAACTATGGCTACACCTTC. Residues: CASSLDPQGPNYGYTF. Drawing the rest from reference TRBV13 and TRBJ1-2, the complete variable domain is AAGVIQSPRHLIKEKRETATLKCYPIPRHDTVYWYQQGPGQDPQFLISFYEKMQSDKGSIPDRFSAQQFSDYHSELNMSSLELGDSALYFCASSLDPQGPNYGYTFGSGTRLTVV.

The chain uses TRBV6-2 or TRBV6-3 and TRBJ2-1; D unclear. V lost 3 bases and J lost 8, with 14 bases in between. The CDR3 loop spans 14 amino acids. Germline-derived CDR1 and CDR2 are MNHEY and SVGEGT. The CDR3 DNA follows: TGTGCCAGCAGTTATGGCCTGTGGTACGATGAGCAGTTCTTC. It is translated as CASSYGLWYDEQFF.

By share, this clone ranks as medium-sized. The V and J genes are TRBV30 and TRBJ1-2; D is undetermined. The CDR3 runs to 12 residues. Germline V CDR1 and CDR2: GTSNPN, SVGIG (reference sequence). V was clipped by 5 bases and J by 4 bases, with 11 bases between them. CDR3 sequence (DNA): TGTGCCTGGGAGAACGATCTCTATGGCTACACCTTC. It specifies CAWENDLYGYTF.

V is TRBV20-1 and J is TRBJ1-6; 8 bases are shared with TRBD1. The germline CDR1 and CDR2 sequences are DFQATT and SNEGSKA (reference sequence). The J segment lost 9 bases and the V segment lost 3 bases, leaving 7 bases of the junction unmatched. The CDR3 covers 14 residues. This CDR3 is CSASQGAPGSPLHF. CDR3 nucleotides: TGCAGTGCTAGTCAGGGGGCTCCCGGTTCACCCCTCCACTTT.

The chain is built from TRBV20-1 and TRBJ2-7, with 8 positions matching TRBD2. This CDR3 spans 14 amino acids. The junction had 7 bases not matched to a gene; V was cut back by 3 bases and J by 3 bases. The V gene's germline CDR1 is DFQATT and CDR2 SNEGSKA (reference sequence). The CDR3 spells CSASDTSGFYEQYF. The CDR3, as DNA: TGCAGTGCTAGTGATACTAGCGGATTCTACGAGCAGTACTTC.

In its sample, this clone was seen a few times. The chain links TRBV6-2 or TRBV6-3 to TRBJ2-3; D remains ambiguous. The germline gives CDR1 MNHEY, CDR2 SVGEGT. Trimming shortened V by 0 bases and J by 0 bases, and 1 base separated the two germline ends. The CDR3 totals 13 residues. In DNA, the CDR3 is TGTGCCAGCAGTTACTCTAGCACAGATACGCAGTATTTT. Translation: CASSYSSTDTQYF.

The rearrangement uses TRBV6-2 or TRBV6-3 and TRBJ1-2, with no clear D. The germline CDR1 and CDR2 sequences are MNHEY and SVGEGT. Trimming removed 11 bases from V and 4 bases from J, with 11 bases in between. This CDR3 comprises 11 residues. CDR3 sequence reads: CASPGSYGYTF. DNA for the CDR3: TGTGCCTCACCGGGTAGCTATGGCTACACCTTC.

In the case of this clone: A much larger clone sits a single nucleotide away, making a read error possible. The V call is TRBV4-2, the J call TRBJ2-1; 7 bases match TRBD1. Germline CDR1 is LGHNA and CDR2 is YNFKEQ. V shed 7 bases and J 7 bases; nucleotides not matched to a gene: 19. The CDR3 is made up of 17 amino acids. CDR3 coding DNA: TGTGCCAGCATCCCACAGGGGACCCAGCGCCGTACAAATGAGCAGTTCTTC. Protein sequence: CASIPQGTQRRTNEQFF.